Each of the 22 T cell receptor beta chains below was sequenced from the same sample in a study of blood T cells in healthy people across ages. The second PCR ran about 7 to 12 cycles with a sample-barcoded 5' primer and J-beta primers. TCRdb fed the 5' RACE reads into MiXCR, producing one record per CDR3 protein. The sample lists about 1 million distinct CDR3 sequences; around 45% were seen once. Source material: blood. The receptors derive from a woman in her fifties or sixties in good health.

This rearrangement joins TRBV5-1 to TRBJ2-7; maybe TRBD2 (6 bases). This CDR3 is built from 16 residues. Germline V gene data show CDR1 as SGHRS and CDR2 as YFSETQ. Trimming removed 4 bases at V and 2 bases at J, with 19 bases between. The CDR3 DNA reads as TGCGCCAGCAGCCGAGGGACGGGAGAAAGGACCTACGAGCAGTACTTC. Its protein is CASSRGTGERTYEQYF.

With regard to this clonotype: Its ends do not fully match the called genes, so a read error is possible. The V and J genes are TRBV5-1 and TRBJ2-2; a possible D gene is TRBD2 (6 bases). CDR3 length: 17 amino acids. Looked up from germline, CDR1 is SGHRS and CDR2 is YFSETQ. This CDR3 reads CASSLAILAQNIGELFF. In DNA, the CDR3 is TGCGCCAGCAGCTTGGCCATCCTAGCGCAGAACATCGGGGAGCTGTTTTTT.

The chain recombines TRBV7-9 with TRBJ1-5, with D perhaps matching TRBD1 (5 bases). Per germline, CDR1 SEHNR and CDR2 FQNEAQ (reference sequence). V was trimmed by 5 bases and J by 7 bases, leaving 15 bases between them. The CDR3 has 14 residues. The DNA for the CDR3 is TGTGCCAGCAGCCCGCCGACAGAGACACAGCCCCAGCATTTT. Encoded protein: CASSPPTETQPQHF.

This chain connects TRBV4-1 to TRBJ2-4; 10 bases line up with TRBD1. Near its end, the DNA agrees better with TRBJ2-7, so the J call may be wrong. CDR1 MGHRA and CDR2 YSYEKL come from the germline V gene. The CDR3 contains 16 residues. The CDR3 loop reads CASSQGPGQGTYEQYF. DNA for the CDR3: TGCGCCAGCAGCCAGGGTCCGGGACAGGGGACCTACGAGCAGTACTTC.

On this clonotype: One junction end disagrees with the germline gene, perhaps due to a read error. V gene TRBV3-1 combines with J gene TRBJ2-1; tentatively, D is TRBD1 (5 bases). Per germline, CDR1 LGHDT and CDR2 YNNKEL (reference sequence). The CDR3 sequence is 17 residues long. Here the CDR3 DNA reads TGTGCCAGCAGCCAACATCTAGGGGTAGGCTCCTTCAATGAGCAGTTCTTC. Protein: CASSQHLGVGSFNEQFF.

This clonotype occurred a few times. This sequence joins TRBV9 and TRBJ2-7; D gene unclear. V was trimmed by 4 bases and J by 2 bases, leaving 16 bases between them. This CDR3 spans 15 amino acids. CDR1 SGDLS and CDR2 YYNGEE come from the germline V gene. The CDR3 DNA sequence: TGTGCCAGCAGCCCCCTCCCGGGTGGGCCCTACGAGCAGTACTTC. This translates into CASSPLPGGPYEQYF.

The chain recombines TRBV19 with TRBJ2-4, with a tentative D call TRBD2 (6 bases). Germline assignment: CDR1 LNHDA and CDR2 SQIVND (reference sequence). V was clipped by 5 bases and J by 0 bases, with 8 bases between them. The CDR3 runs to 14 residues. The CDR3 DNA is TGTGCCAGTAGTGGAGGGATAGCCAAAAACATTCAGTACTTC. It is translated as CASSGGIAKNIQYF.

The sample holds one count of this clonotype. This chain uses TRBV27 with TRBJ1-2; TRBD1 matches 7 bases. The CDR3 has 17 amino acids. Germline V gene lookup returns CDR1 MNHEY and CDR2 SMNVEV (reference sequence). J gave up 2 bases and V 2 bases, and 11 bases lay outside the gene matches. The DNA of the CDR3 is TGTGCCAGCAGTTTAGGCCTCGGGACAGAGATAAACTATGGCTACACCTTC. Amino acids: CASSLGLGTEINYGYTF.

This sequence joins TRBV21-1 and TRBJ2-1. TRBV21-1 is shown as a pseudogene. The CDR3 has 12 amino acids. CDR3 region: CASSKVGDEQFF. DNA for the CDR3: TGTGCCAGCAGCAAAGTCGGGGATGAGCAGTTCTTC.

The chain joins TRBV20-1 to TRBJ2-1; TRBD2 might be the D (5 bases). The J call is doubtful: the DNA matches TRBJ2-7 better. The CDR3 runs 14 residues. Germline CDR1 and CDR2: DFQATT and SNEGSKA (reference sequence). CDR3 residues: CSARDRTSYNEQYF. In DNA form, the CDR3 reads TGCAGTGCTAGAGACAGGACTTCCTACAATGAGCAGTACTTC.

This rearrangement joins TRBV7-2 to TRBJ2-7; possibly TRBD1 for D (6 bases). Germline V gives CDR1 SGHTA, CDR2 FQGNSA. The CDR3 consists of 13 residues. Trimming left V 6 bases short and J 6 bases short, with 15 bases between. The CDR3 is CASSYGQSFEQYF. DNA for the CDR3: TGTGCCAGCAGTTATGGACAGTCTTTCGAGCAGTACTTC.

This clonotype has only a few counts. The J gene is TRBJ2-3, the V gene TRBV7-3; 8 bases agree with TRBD2. V lost 1 base to trimming and J lost 6 bases; unmatched junction nucleotides: 6. Germline loops: CDR1 SGHTA, CDR2 FQGTGA. The CDR3 extends over 15 amino acids. CDR3: CASSLRSGGPDTQYF. The CDR3, as DNA: TGTGCCAGCAGCTTAAGGTCGGGAGGGCCCGATACGCAGTATTTT.

This clonotype was detected ten times or more. This sequence joins TRBV18 and TRBJ1-1; 10 bases line up with TRBD1. V was clipped by 3 bases and J by 8 bases; unmatched bases: 0. The CDR3 contains 12 residues. Germline CDR1 is KGHSH and CDR2 is LQKENI. Here the CDR3 DNA reads TGTGCCAGCTCACCGGGACAGGGGGAAGCTTTCTTT. Its protein is CASSPGQGEAFF.

This CDR3 reads CASSPGRVYEQYF. The DNA of the CDR3 is TGTGCCAGCTCACCGGGGCGGGTCTACGAGCAGTACTTC. V is TRBV18 and J is TRBJ2-4; D may match TRBD1 or TRBD2 (5 bases each). With the DNA end fitting TRBJ2-7 better, the J assignment may be wrong. This CDR3 is built from 13 residues. Germline CDR1 KGHSH, CDR2 LQKENI.

The chain employs TRBV24-1 and TRBJ2-1; TRBD1 matches at 10 bases. J was trimmed by 8 bases and V by 2 bases; bases with no gene match: 8. The CDR3 consists of 16 residues. Germline loops: CDR1 KGHDR, CDR2 SFDVKD. CDR3 sequence (DNA): TGTGCCACCAGTGATTCCGGACAGGGGGGGGTCGATGAGCAGTTCTTC. Its translation is CATSDSGQGGVDEQFF.

The rearrangement joins TRBV5-1 to TRBJ2-1; D is ambiguous. The CDR3 has 15 amino acids. V was clipped by 0 bases and J by 9 bases, with 16 bases between them. Germline V gene lookup returns CDR1 SGHRS and CDR2 YFSETQ. The CDR3 nucleotides are TGCGCCAGCAGCTTGGCCGGATCCCCCGAACTTGAGCAGTTCTTC. This sequence encodes CASSLAGSPELEQFF.

The chain carries TRBV10-3 and TRBJ2-3, with TRBD1 matching over 7 bases. V shed 2 bases, J shed 2 bases, and the junction held 7 bases outside the gene matches. From germline, CDR1 is ENHRY and CDR2 SYGVKD. The CDR3 is 16 amino acids. DNA of the CDR3: TGTGCCATCAGTGAGCCCCGGGACAGCTTCACAGATACGCAGTATTTT. Translating it yields CAISEPRDSFTDTQYF.

This clonotype has ten or more counts. The chain uses TRBV29-1 and TRBJ2-7, with D possibly matching TRBD2 (6 bases). The germline CDR1 and CDR2 sequences are SQVTM and ANQGSEA. Trimming took off 6 bases at V and 6 bases at J, with 15 bases between the two ends. The CDR3 length is 12 residues. The CDR3 DNA reads as TGCAGCGTCGGACGGGAGTTCGCCGAGCAGTACTTC. It yields the protein CSVGREFAEQYF.

The J gene is TRBJ2-1, the V gene TRBV11-2; no clear D gene. Germline assignment: CDR1 SGHAT and CDR2 FQNNGV. The CDR3 is 15 residues long. V lost 4 bases and J lost 8, with 18 bases in between. In DNA form, the CDR3 reads TGTGCCAGCAGCTCAGAGGTTCGGTTGGGCGATGAGCAGTTCTTC. As protein: CASSSEVRLGDEQFF.

J is TRBJ2-5 and V is TRBV5-6; 15 nucleotides line up with TRBD2. The CDR3 has 17 amino acids. With 5 bases clipped from V and 11 bases from J, the junction kept 16 bases outside the gene matches. Germline values: CDR1 SGHDT, CDR2 YYEEEE. The CDR3 DNA is TGTGCCAGCAGAGGGACTAGCGGGAGGCGCACCTACAATGAGCAGTACTTC. This codes for CASRGTSGRRTYNEQYF.

A few counts support this clonotype. The DNA of the CDR3 is TGTGCCACCCAGGATGCTGGCACAGATACGCAGTATTTT. Residues: CATQDAGTDTQYF. This chain connects TRBV24-1 to TRBJ2-3, with no clear D. V was cut by 9 bases and J by 1 base, with 10 bases left in between. Per germline, CDR1 KGHDR and CDR2 SFDVKD. This CDR3 spans 13 amino acids.

This sequence joins TRBV3-1 and TRBJ2-5; D may be TRBD1 or TRBD2 (5 bases each). V was cut by 4 bases and J by 5 bases, with 14 bases left in between. CDR1 is LGHDT, CDR2 YNNKEL, per germline (reference sequence). This CDR3 spans 14 amino acids. CDR3 DNA sequence: TGTGCCAGCAGCCCCCGGGACGGGATGGAGACCCAGTACTTC. Protein product: CASSPRDGMETQYF.